Following are 8 T cell receptor beta chains from one sample sequenced in a study of T cell changes during pregnancy in multiple sclerosis. Clones were read by immunoSEQ multiplex PCR, and TCRdb kept only the in-frame ones, dropping some. In the table there are about 77,000 clones, over 75% of which are singletons. Sample: peripheral blood, taken before pregnancy. The source is a female donor with multiple sclerosis, enrolled in a pregnancy study.

The rearrangement joins TRBV9 to TRBJ2-1; 9 bases line up with TRBD2. The V and J ends lost 2 bases and 1 base, in that order; junction bases with no gene match: 7. The V gene's germline CDR1 is SGDLS and CDR2 YYNGEE. The CDR3 runs to 17 residues. CDR3 sequence reads: CASSVAPSGVSYNEQFF. The CDR3 bases are TGTGCCAGCAGCGTCGCGCCTAGCGGGGTTTCCTACAATGAGCAGTTCTTC.

The CDR3, as DNA: TGTGCCAGTACCCAGCGCGGGGTCGGCACCGGGGAGCTGTTTTTT. Amino acid sequence: CASTQRGVGTGELFF. The chain employs TRBV19 and TRBJ2-2; possible D gene TRBD2, 6 bases. Germline CDR1 and CDR2: LNHDA and SQIVND (reference sequence). The CDR3 consists of 15 residues. V lost 7 bases to trimming and J lost 4 bases, with 16 bases between them.

The chain carries TRBV6-5 and TRBJ1-6, with D possibly TRBD1 on 6 matching bases. V shed 1 base and J shed 7 bases, with 8 bases lying between them. This CDR3 comprises 14 residues. CDR1 is MNHEY and CDR2 is SVGAGI in the germline V gene. The CDR3 DNA sequence: TGTGCCAGCAGTTACTTAGGGGGAAATTCACCCCTCCACTTT. It encodes CASSYLGGNSPLHF.

The J gene is TRBJ1-1, the V gene TRBV6-5, with D unresolved. V was cut by 0 bases and J by 2 bases, with 10 bases left in between. Germline CDR1 reads MNHEY; CDR2 reads SVGAGI. The CDR3 consists of 15 residues. CDR3: CASSYSEQFNTEAFF. CDR3 coding DNA: TGTGCCAGCAGTTACTCGGAACAGTTTAACACTGAAGCTTTCTTT.

Comments on this clone: A read error may account for a junction end that differs from germline. The DNA of the CDR3 is TGTGCCAGCAGCGTTAGCAGAGGCTACGCGCAGTACTTC. Translating gives CASSVSRGYAQYF. The J gene is TRBJ2-7, the V gene TRBV11-3, with D uncertain. This CDR3 contains 13 residues. Germline-derived CDR1 and CDR2 are SGHNT and YENEEA.

This clone was recorded only once. The CDR3 DNA is TGCGCCAGCAGCGGCGAGGGATATCTGGGGGAAAAACTGTTTTTT. Translated, it gives CASSGEGYLGEKLFF. The chain links TRBV5-1 to TRBJ1-4, with no clear D. Looked up from germline, CDR1 is SGHRS and CDR2 is YFSETQ. V gave up 4 bases and J gave up 8 bases, with 18 bases separating them. The CDR3 contains 15 residues.

V is TRBV19 and J is TRBJ1-2; TRBD1 matches at 7 bases. This CDR3 is 16 amino acids long. Unmatched junction bases numbered 16, after V lost 5 bases and J lost 7 bases. CDR1 is LNHDA, CDR2 SQIVND, per germline (reference sequence). Here the CDR3 reads CASSSPGQVRYGGYTF. The CDR3 coding sequence is TGTGCCAGTAGTTCGCCCGGACAGGTTCGGTACGGTGGCTACACCTTC.

The V call is TRBV19, the J call TRBJ1-2; 11 bases fit TRBD1. V gave up 5 bases and J gave up 7 bases; unmatched junction bases: 6. CDR1 is LNHDA, CDR2 SQIVND, per germline (reference sequence). The CDR3 length is 14 residues. This chain's CDR3 is CASSGSDRGPGYTF. The CDR3 bases are TGTGCCAGTAGTGGCTCGGACAGGGGGCCTGGCTACACCTTC.